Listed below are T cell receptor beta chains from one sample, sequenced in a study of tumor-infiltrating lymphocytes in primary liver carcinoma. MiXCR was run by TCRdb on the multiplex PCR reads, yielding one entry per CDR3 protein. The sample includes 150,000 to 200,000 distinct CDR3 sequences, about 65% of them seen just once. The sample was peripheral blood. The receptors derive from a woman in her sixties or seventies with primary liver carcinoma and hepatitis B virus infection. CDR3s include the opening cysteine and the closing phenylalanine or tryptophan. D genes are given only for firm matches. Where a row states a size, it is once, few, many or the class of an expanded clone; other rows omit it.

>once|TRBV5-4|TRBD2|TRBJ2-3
TGTGCCAGCAGCTTTAGTGGGACTAGCGGACCTTCTAGCACAGATACGCAGTATTTT
CASSFSGTSGPSSTDTQYF
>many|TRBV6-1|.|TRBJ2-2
TGTGCCAGCTTTCTCTCCCCGAACACCGGGGAGCTGTTTTTT
CASFLSPNTGELFF
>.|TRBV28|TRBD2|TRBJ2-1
TGTGCCAGCAGCCGAACACCAGGACTAGCGGGTAGCTCCTACAATGAGCAGTTCTTC
CASSRTPGLAGSSYNEQFF
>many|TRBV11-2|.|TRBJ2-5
TGTGCCAGCAGCAGATCTGGGGCCGCCCAGTACTTC
CASSRSGAAQYF
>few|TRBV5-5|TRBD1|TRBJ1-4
TGTGCCAGCAGCTTAGGGGACAGGGGGATTCTGTTTTTT
CASSLGDRGILFF
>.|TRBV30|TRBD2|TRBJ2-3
TGTGCCTGGAATGTAGGACTAGCGGGTACAGATACGCAGTATTTT
CAWNVGLAGTDTQYF
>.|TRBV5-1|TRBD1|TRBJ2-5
TGCGCCAGCAGCTTAAGACAGGGGGCACGGGAGACCCAGTACTTC
CASSLRQGARETQYF
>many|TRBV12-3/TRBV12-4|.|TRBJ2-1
TGTGCCAGCAGTTTAGGGGACGAGGGGATTTGGTCGAACGAGCAGTTCTTC
CASSLGDEGIWSNEQFF
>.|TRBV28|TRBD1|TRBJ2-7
TGTGCCAGCAGATCCACGGGACAGTGGTCCTACGAGCAGTACTTC
CASRSTGQWSYEQYF
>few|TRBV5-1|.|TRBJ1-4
TGCGCCAGCAGCTCCGGGGCCGGGACGGCTAATGAAAAACTGTTTTTT
CASSSGAGTANEKLFF
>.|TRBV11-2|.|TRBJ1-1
TGCGCCAGCAGCTTGGGACATGGAGGCACTGAAGCTTTCTTT
CASSLGHGGTEAFF
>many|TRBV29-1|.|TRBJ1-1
TGCAGCGTTCGGCGGGACCGGAACACTGAAGCTTTCTTT
CSVRRDRNTEAFF
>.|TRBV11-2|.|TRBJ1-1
TGTGCCAGCAGCTTAGTTTCAGGGGAGACCACTGAAGCTTTCTTT
CASSLVSGETTEAFF
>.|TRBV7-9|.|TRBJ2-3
TGTACCAGCAGCCTTGAGTCCAGCACAGATACGCAGTATTTT
CTSSLESSTDTQYF
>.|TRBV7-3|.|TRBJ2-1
TGTGCCAGCAGCTTAATGCTAGCTTCCTACAATGAGCAGTTCTTC
CASSLMLASYNEQFF
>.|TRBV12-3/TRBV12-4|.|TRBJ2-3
TGTGCCAGCAGTCTACTAGTGGGGTCCACAGATACGCAGTATTTT
CASSLLVGSTDTQYF
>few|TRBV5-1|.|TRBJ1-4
TGCGCCAGCAGCTTGGGTCCGGGTGCAACTAATGAAAAACTGTTTTTT
CASSLGPGATNEKLFF
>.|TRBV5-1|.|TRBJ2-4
TGCGCCAGCAGCTTGATGGCATGGAGTGAGGCCAAAAACATTCAGTACTTC
CASSLMAWSEAKNIQYF
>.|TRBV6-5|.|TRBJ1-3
TGTGCCAGCAGTTACTCGAGGCCGAAAAGCTCTGGAAACACCATATATTTT
CASSYSRPKSSGNTIYF
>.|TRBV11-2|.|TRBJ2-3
TGTGCCAGCAGATTAGGGGCGTCCCCCACAGATACACAGTATTTT
CASRLGASPTDTQYF
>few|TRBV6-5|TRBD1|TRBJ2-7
TGTGCCAGCAGTCCCCGGACAGGAGGCTACGAGCAGTACTTC
CASSPRTGGYEQYF
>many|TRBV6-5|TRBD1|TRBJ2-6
TGTGCCAGCAGTTACTGGACAGGCTCTGGGGCCAACGTCCTGACTTTC
CASSYWTGSGANVLTF
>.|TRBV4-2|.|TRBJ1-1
TGTGCCAGCAGCCAACCACCGGGACCCAACACTGACGCTTTCTTT
CASSQPPGPNTDAFF
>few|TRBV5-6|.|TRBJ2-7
TGTGCCAGCAGCTTGCAGGGATTCGCCTACGAGCAGTACTTC
CASSLQGFAYEQYF
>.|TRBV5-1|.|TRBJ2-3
TGCGCCAGCAGCTTGGACGGACGGATGGGCACAGATACGCAGTATTTT
CASSLDGRMGTDTQYF
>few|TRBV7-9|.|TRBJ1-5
TGTGCCAGCAGCTATGGACAGAATAGCAATCAGCCCCAGCATTTT
CASSYGQNSNQPQHF
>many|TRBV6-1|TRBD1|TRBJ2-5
TGTGCCGGATCCCGACAGGGTATGGAGACCCAGTACTTC
CAGSRQGMETQYF
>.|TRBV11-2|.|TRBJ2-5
TGTACCAGCAGTTTAGAATCCAAGGGGACCCAATACTTC
CTSSLESKGTQYF
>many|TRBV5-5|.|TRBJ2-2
TGTGCCAGCAGCTTGTTTGTGCAGGGTACCGGGGAGCTGTTTTTT
CASSLFVQGTGELFF
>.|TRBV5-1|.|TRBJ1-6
TGCGCCAGCAGTACGGGGGATTCACCCCTCCACTTT
CASSTGDSPLHF
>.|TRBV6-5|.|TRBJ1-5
TGTGCCAGCAGTTGGGGGGTGGGCAATCAGCCCCAGCATTTT
CASSWGVGNQPQHF
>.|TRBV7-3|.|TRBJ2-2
TGTGCCAGCAGCTTAATTGCCACGGCGGGGAAAGGGGAGCTATTTTTT
CASSLIATAGKGELFF
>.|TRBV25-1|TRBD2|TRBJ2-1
TGTGCCAGCAGTGAACCCATTAGCGGGAGCTCCTACAATGAGCAGTTCTTC
CASSEPISGSSYNEQFF
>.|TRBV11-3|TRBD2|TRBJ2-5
TGTGCCAGCAGCTCCACGGGGGAGGGGCTAGGAGAGACCCAGTACTTC
CASSSTGEGLGETQYF